The rows below give T cell receptor beta chains drawn from one sample of a study of somatic mutations in cytotoxic T cells in rheumatoid arthritis. Produced via immunoSEQ multiplex PCR; TCRdb's table is partial and in-frame only. The profile shows roughly 14,000 clones, about 89% of them singletons. Specimen: CD4+ T cells sorted from blood. These receptors came from a man aged 70 or older with rheumatoid arthritis. CDR3s include the opening cysteine and the closing phenylalanine or tryptophan. D genes are given only for firm matches. Clone sizes are given selectively: once, few, many, or a class where the clone is expanded.

D gene: TRBD1
J gene: TRBJ2-7
V gene: TRBV14
clone size: -
CDR3 protein: CASSRQGYEQYF
CDR3 DNA: TGTGCCAGCAGCCGACAGGGCTACGAGCAGTACTTC

D gene: TRBD2
J gene: TRBJ2-1
V gene: TRBV5-1
clone size: -
CDR3 protein: CASSSLLAGVLEQFF
CDR3 DNA: TGCGCCAGCAGCAGTCTACTAGCGGGAGTGCTTGAGCAGTTCTTC

D gene: TRBD1
J gene: TRBJ2-7
V gene: TRBV18
clone size: once
CDR3 protein: CASSPAETGSSYEQYF
CDR3 DNA: TGTGCCAGCTCACCGGCCGAGACAGGGAGCTCCTACGAGCAGTACTTC

D gene: TRBD1
J gene: TRBJ2-5
V gene: TRBV18
clone size: -
CDR3 protein: CASSRDSQETQYF
CDR3 DNA: TGTGCCAGCTCACGGGACAGTCAAGAGACCCAGTACTTC

D gene: TRBD1
J gene: TRBJ1-1
V gene: TRBV4-1
clone size: -
CDR3 protein: CASSFQARQGGLNTEAFF
CDR3 DNA: TGCGCCAGCAGCTTCCAAGCAAGACAGGGGGGACTGAACACTGAAGCTTTCTTT

D gene: TRBD1
J gene: TRBJ1-4
V gene: TRBV18
clone size: -
CDR3 protein: CASSQDRAFGKLFF
CDR3 DNA: TGTGCCAGCTCTCAAGACAGGGCTTTCGGAAAACTGTTTTTT

D gene: -
J gene: TRBJ1-1
V gene: TRBV10-1
clone size: -
CDR3 protein: CASSEVGDTEAFF
CDR3 DNA: TGCGCCAGCAGTGAGGTAGGAGACACTGAAGCTTTCTTT

D gene: TRBD1
J gene: TRBJ2-6
V gene: TRBV18
clone size: -
CDR3 protein: CASSRGQGRSGANVLTF
CDR3 DNA: TGTGCCAGCTCACGTGGACAGGGAAGGTCTGGGGCCAACGTCCTGACTTTC

D gene: -
J gene: TRBJ2-1
V gene: TRBV11-3
clone size: -
CDR3 protein: CASSLPGQLQEQFF
CDR3 DNA: TGTGCCAGCAGCCTACCCGGACAGCTTCAAGAGCAGTTCTTC

D gene: TRBD1
J gene: TRBJ1-1
V gene: TRBV5-1
clone size: -
CDR3 protein: CATRTGKDTEAFF
CDR3 DNA: TGCGCCACCAGGACAGGGAAAGACACTGAAGCTTTCTTT

D gene: TRBD2
J gene: TRBJ2-5
V gene: TRBV7-8
clone size: -
CDR3 protein: CASSPGLAESTDQYF
CDR3 DNA: TGTGCCAGCAGCCCGGGACTAGCGGAGTCGACGGACCAGTACTTC

D gene: TRBD2
J gene: TRBJ2-5
V gene: TRBV7-9
clone size: once
CDR3 protein: CASSPGSGGQETQYF
CDR3 DNA: TGTGCCAGCAGCCCCGGAAGCGGGGGACAAGAGACCCAGTACTTC

D gene: TRBD1
J gene: TRBJ1-5
V gene: TRBV19
clone size: -
CDR3 protein: CASSIDGFGQGLGQPQHF
CDR3 DNA: TGTGCCAGTAGTATAGATGGTTTCGGACAGGGATTAGGGCAGCCCCAGCATTTT

D gene: -
J gene: TRBJ2-7
V gene: TRBV15
clone size: -
CDR3 protein: CATSRDRPGRNEQYF
CDR3 DNA: TGTGCCACCAGCAGAGATCGTCCGGGGAGGAACGAGCAGTACTTC

D gene: TRBD1
J gene: TRBJ1-2
V gene: TRBV11-2
clone size: -
CDR3 protein: CASSSRQGLADGYTF
CDR3 DNA: TGTGCCAGCAGCTCGCGACAGGGGTTAGCGGATGGCTACACCTTC

D gene: -
J gene: TRBJ2-2
V gene: TRBV2
clone size: few
CDR3 protein: CASSDGLSTSTGELFF
CDR3 DNA: TGTGCCAGCAGTGATGGACTTTCCACGAGTACCGGGGAGCTGTTTTTT

D gene: TRBD1
J gene: TRBJ1-6
V gene: TRBV25-1
clone size: -
CDR3 protein: CASSNSGTGVWNSPLHF
CDR3 DNA: TGTGCCAGCAGTAACTCCGGGACAGGGGTATGGAATTCACCCCTCCACTTT